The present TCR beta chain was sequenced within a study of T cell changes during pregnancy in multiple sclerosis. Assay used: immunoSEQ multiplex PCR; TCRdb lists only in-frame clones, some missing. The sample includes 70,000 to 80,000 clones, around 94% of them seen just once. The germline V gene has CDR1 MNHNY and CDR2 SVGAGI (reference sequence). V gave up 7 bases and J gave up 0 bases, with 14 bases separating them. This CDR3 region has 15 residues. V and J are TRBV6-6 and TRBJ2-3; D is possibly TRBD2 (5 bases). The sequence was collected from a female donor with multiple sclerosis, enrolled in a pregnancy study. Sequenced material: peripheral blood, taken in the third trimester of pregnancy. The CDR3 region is CASIRTDPSTDTQYF. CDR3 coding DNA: TGTGCCAGCATTCGGACTGATCCTAGCACAGATACGCAGTATTTT.